Relative to its sample, the clone carrying this T cell receptor beta chain is medium-sized. Its target is not known. The data stem from a study of metastatic and nonmetastatic thyroid tumors. Whole-study context: Thyroid patients, malignant and benign, had repertoires compared across blood and tumor or nodule tissue.

Study-wide points: In both blood and tumor samples, TCR beta diversity was reported significantly higher for malignant than benign nodules.

This CDR3 contains 15 residues. Trimming shortened V by 0 bases and J by 0 bases, and 7 bases separated the two germline ends. Per the germline V gene, CDR1 is SGHRS and CDR2 is YFSETQ. All patients reached thyroid surgery having received no treatment beforehand. Authors' processing steps: Differences in CDR3 between clinicopathological groups were drawn on to build a classifier intended to discriminate distant-metastatic papillary thyroid cancer patients. With MiXCR, TCRdb called clones anew from the PCR reads. TCRdb, rather than the study authors, made the V and J calls. The repertoire includes 10,000 or so clones, 25% to 35% of them detected once, and 16% sits in the top ten.

What was sequenced was tumor tissue. This clonotype originated in a female donor with papillary thyroid cancer or a benign thyroid nodule (not recorded which). Some clones in this sample may be carry-over from other donors' samples. The J gene is TRBJ1-5, the V gene TRBV5-1, with D tentatively TRBD1 (5 bases). The CDR3 DNA reads as TGCGCCAGCAGCTTGGGGGGGGGTAGCAATCAGCCCCAGCATTTT. It specifies CASSLGGGSNQPQHF.